Included here is one T cell receptor beta chain sequence, with context. The CDR3 length is 15 residues. Germline CDR1 reads MNHEY; CDR2 reads SVGAGI. With V trimmed by 6 bases and J by 3 bases, 8 bases remained unmatched. The data belong to a study of blood T cell repertoires in COVID-19. The method was immunoSEQ multiplex PCR; TCRdb's version includes in-frame clones alone and lacks a portion of them. The sample includes around 100,000 clones, more than 75% of them seen just once. The clonotype comes from a human donor in a cohort sampled during active COVID-19. The sample consisted of peripheral blood. V gene TRBV6-5 combines with J gene TRBJ2-7; 10 bases are shared with TRBD2. In DNA form, the CDR3 reads TGTGCCAGCAGGGACACTAGCGGGGAGTTCTACGAGCAGTACTTC. Amino acids: CASRDTSGEFYEQYF.